This TCR beta chain was recovered during a study of metastatic and nonmetastatic thyroid tumors. Study context: Repertoire comparisons spanned blood and tumor or nodule tissue from malignant and benign thyroid patients. Findings of the study overall: Across blood and tumor, TCR beta diversity in malignant thyroid tumors was reportedly significantly higher than in benign nodules.

Turning to this clone: Antigen: not known. The junction and the germline gene differ at one end; a read error may be behind it.

Study processing details: Researchers built a distant-metastasis classifier for papillary thyroid cancer that drew on CDR3 differences across clinicopathological groups. TCRdb re-called clones via MiXCR from the PCR reads. Here the V and J calls rest on TCRdb's processing, not on the authors' analysis. The data contain about 3,800 clones, roughly a third of them singletons. The germline V gene encodes CDR1 MNHEY and CDR2 SVGAGI. This CDR3 region has 16 residues. No treatment had been given to any patient before thyroid surgery. The source material was adjacent normal tissue. This sequence originates from a female donor with papillary thyroid cancer or a benign thyroid nodule (not recorded which). Some clones in this sample may be carry-over from other donors' samples. V and J are TRBV6-5 and TRBJ2-5; 7 bases map to TRBD2. Here the CDR3 DNA reads TGTACCAGCAGTTACTCGGGGGGATCGGTAGGGGAGACCCAGTACTTC. Translating it yields CTSSYSGGSVGETQYF.